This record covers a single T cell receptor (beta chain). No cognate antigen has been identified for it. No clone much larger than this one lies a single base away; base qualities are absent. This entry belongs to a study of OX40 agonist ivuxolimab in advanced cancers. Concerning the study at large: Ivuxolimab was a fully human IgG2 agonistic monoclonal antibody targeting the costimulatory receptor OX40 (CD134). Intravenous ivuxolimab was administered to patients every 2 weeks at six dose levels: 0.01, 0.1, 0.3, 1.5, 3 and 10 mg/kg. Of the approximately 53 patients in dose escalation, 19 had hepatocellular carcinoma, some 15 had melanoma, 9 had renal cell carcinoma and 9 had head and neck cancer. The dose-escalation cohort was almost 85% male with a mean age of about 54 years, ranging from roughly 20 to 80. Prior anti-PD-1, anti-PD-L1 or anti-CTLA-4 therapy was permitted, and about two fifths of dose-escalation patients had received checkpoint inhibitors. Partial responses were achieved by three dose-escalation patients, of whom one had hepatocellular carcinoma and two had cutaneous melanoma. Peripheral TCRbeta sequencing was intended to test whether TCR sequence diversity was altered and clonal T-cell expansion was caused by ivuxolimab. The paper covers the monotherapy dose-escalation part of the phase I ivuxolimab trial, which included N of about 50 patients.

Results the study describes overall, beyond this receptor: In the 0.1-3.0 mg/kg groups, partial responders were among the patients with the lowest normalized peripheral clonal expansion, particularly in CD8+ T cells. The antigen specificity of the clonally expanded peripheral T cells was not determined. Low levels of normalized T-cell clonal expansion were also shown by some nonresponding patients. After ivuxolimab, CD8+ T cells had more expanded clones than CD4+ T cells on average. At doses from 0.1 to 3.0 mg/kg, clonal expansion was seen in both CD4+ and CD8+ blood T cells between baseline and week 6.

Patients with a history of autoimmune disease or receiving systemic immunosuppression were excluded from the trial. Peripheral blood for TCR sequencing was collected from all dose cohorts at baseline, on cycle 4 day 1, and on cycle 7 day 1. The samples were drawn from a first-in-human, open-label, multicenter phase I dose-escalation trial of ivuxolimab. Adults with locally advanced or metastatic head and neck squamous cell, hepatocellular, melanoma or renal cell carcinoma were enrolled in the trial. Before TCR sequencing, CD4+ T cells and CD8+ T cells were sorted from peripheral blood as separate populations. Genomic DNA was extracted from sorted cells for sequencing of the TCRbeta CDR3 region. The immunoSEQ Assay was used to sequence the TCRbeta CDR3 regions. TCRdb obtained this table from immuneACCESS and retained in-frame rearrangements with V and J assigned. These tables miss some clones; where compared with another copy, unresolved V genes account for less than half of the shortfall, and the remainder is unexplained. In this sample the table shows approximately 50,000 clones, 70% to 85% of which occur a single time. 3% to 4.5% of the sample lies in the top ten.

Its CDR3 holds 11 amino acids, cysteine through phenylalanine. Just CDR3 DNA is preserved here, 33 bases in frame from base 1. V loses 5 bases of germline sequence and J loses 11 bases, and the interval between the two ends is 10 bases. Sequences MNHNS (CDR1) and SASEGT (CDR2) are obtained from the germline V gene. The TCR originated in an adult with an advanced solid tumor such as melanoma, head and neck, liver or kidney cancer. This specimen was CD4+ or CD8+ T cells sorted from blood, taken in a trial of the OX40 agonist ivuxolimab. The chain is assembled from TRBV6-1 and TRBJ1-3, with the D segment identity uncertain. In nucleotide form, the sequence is TGTGCCAGCAGTTCTAAGTACGCCATATATTTT. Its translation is CASSSKYAIYF.